This T cell receptor (beta chain) was identified during a study of T cell repertoires in cytomegalovirus infection. Study-wide findings and caveats: The response measured ex vivo was dominated by TCR beta clonotypes (HLA-C-restricted and CMV-specific).

Germline loops: CDR1 SEHNR, CDR2 FQNEAQ (reference sequence). Trimming took 5 bases from V and 9 from J, leaving 23 bases between them. CDR3 length: 17 amino acids. This clonotype was counted at least ten times. The antigen remains unidentified. In TCRdb, the reads were re-called with MiXCR into one record per CDR3 protein. The table has approximately 180,000 distinct CDR3 sequences, 8% to 10% seen once. The source is a human donor in good health (CMV status not recorded). Some clones in this sample may be carry-over from other donors' samples. The sequenced sample was PBMCs. This chain connects TRBV7-9 to TRBJ1-6; D possibly corresponds to TRBD1 (6 bases). CDR3 DNA: TGTGCCAGCAGCCCATCGGGGGGACACGCGATTGGTTCACCCCTCCACTTT. Translated: CASSPSGGHAIGSPLHF.